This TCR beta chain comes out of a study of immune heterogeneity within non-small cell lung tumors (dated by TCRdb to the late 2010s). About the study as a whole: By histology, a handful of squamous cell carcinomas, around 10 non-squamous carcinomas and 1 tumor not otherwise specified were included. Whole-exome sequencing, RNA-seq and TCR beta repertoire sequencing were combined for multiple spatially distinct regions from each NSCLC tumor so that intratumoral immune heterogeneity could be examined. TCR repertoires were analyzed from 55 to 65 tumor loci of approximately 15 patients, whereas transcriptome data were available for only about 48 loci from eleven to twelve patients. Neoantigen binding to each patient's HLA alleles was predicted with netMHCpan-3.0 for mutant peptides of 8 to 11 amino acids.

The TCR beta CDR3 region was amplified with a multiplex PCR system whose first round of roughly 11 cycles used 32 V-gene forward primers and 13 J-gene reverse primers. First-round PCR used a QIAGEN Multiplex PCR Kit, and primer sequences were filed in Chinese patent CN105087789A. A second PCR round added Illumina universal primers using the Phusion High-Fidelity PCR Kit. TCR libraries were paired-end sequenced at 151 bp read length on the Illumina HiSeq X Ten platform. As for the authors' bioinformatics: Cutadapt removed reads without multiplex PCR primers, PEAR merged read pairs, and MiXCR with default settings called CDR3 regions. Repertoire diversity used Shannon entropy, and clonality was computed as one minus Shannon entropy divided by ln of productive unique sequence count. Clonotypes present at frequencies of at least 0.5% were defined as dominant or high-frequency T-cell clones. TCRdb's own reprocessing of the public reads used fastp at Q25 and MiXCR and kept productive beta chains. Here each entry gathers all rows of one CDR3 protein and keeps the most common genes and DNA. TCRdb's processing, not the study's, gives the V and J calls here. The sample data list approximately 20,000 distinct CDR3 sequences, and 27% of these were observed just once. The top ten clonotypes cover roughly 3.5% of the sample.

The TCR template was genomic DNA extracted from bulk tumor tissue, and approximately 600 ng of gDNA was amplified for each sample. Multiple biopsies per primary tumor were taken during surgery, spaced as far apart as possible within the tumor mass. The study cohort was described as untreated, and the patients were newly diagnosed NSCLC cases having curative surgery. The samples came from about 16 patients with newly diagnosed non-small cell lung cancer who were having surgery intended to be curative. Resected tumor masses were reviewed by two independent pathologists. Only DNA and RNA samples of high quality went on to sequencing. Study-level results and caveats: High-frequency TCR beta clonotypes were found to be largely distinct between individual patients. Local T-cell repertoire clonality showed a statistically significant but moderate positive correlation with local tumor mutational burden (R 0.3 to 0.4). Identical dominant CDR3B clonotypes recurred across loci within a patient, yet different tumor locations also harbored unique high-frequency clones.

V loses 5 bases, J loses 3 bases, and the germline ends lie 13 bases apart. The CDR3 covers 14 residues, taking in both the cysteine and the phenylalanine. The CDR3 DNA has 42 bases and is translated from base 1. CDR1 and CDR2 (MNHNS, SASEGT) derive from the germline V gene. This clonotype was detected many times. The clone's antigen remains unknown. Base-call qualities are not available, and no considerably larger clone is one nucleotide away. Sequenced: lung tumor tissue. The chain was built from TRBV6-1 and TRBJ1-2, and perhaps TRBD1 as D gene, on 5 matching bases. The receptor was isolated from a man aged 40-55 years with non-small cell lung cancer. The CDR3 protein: CASSRQFLHYGYTF. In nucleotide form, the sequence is TGTGCCAGCAGTCGACAGTTTTTACACTATGGCTACACCTTC.